The T cell receptor (beta chain) described here comes from a study of blood T cell repertoires in COVID-19. Overall study: Acute and convalescent COVID-19 specimens originated in the United States, Italy and Spain. Nucleic acid was either cDNA or gDNA, and it came from T cells, B-cell-depleted T cells, or PBMCs.

After removal of 6 bases from V and 4 bases from J, the junction contained 4 bases not matched to a gene. CDR1 is LNHDA, CDR2 SQIVND, per germline (reference sequence). The CDR3 loop spans 14 amino acids. Per the original methods: Estimated nucleated cell counts came from reference gene primer amplification. Only in-frame clones appear in the TCRdb table, and some are missing; sequencing was by immunoSEQ multiplex PCR. V, J and clone size reflect that table, while D and trimming were determined from the DNA. The sample yields about 280,000 clones, approximately 85% seen once. The sample was peripheral blood. J is TRBJ2-1 and V is TRBV19; 9 bases agree with TRBD2. This clonotype was sampled from a man between 50 and 59 years old with active or convalescent COVID-19. The CDR3 loop reads CASRALAGYNEQFF. The CDR3 bases are TGTGCCAGTAGGGCGCTAGCGGGGTACAATGAGCAGTTCTTC. The full variable domain, completed using reference TRBV19 and TRBJ2-1, is DGGITQSPKYLFRKEGQNVTLSCEQNLNHDAMYWYRQDPGQGLRLIYYSQIVNDFQKGDIAEGYSVSREKKESFPLTVTSAQKNPTAFYLCASRALAGYNEQFFGPGTRLTVL.